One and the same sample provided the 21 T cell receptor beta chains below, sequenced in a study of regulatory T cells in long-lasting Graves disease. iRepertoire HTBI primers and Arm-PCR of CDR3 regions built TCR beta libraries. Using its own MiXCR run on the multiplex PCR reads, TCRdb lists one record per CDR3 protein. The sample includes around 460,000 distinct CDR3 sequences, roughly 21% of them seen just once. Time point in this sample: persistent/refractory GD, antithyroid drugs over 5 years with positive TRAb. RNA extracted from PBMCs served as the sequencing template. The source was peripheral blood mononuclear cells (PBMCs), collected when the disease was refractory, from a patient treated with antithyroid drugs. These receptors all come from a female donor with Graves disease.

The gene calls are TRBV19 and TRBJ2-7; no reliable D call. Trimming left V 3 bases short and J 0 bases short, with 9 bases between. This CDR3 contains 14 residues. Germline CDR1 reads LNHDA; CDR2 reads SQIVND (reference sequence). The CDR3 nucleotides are TGTGCCAGTAGTATCCCCGGATTCTCCTACGAGCAGTACTTC. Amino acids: CASSIPGFSYEQYF.

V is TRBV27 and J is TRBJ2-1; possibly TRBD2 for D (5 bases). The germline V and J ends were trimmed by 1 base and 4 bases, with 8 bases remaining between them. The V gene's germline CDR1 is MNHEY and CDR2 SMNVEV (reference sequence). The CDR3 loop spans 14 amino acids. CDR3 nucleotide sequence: TGTGCCAGCAGTTTATTTTCGGGGTACAATGAGCAGTTCTTC. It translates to CASSLFSGYNEQFF.

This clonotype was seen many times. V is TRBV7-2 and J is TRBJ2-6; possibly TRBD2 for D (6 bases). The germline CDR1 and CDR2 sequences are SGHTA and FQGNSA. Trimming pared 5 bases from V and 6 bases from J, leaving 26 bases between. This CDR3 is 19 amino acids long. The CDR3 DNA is TGTGCCAGCAGCCCAGGCCCCGGGACTGGCAACTCGCTGGCCAACGTCCTGACTTTC. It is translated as CASSPGPGTGNSLANVLTF.

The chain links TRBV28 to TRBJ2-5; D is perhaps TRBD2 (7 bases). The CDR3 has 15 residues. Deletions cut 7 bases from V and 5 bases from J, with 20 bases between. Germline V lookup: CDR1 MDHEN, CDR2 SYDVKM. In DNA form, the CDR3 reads TGTGCCAGCAATCAGAGGGGGGGGGCTGGGGAGACCCAGTACTTC. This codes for CASNQRGGAGETQYF.

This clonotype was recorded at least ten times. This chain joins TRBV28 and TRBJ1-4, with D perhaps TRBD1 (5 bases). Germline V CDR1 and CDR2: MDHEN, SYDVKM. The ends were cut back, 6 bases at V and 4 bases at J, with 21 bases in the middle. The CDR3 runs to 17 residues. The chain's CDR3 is CASRPAGWAPLNEKLFF. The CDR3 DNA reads TGTGCCAGCAGGCCCGCAGGGTGGGCGCCGCTTAATGAAAAACTGTTTTTT. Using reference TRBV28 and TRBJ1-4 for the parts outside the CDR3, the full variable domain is DVKVTQSSRYLVKRTGEKVFLECVQDMDHENMFWYRQDPGLGLRLIYFSYDVKMKEKGDIPEGYSVSREKKERFSLILESASTNQTSMYLCASRPAGWAPLNEKLFFGSGTQLSVL.

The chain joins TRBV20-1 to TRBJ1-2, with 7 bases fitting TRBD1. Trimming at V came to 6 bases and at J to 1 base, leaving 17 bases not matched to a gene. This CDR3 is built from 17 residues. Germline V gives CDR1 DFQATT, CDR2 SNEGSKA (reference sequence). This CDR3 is CSATRQGRTSFNYGYTF. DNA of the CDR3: TGCAGTGCCACGAGACAGGGCCGTACCTCCTTTAACTATGGCTACACCTTC.

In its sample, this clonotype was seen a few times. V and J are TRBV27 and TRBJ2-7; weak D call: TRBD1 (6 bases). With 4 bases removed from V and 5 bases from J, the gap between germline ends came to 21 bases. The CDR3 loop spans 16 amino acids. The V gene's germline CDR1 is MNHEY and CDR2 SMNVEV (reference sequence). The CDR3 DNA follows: TGTGCCAGCAGTTCGGCCCGGACAGCCACTCCCGACGAGCAGTACTTC. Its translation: CASSSARTATPDEQYF.

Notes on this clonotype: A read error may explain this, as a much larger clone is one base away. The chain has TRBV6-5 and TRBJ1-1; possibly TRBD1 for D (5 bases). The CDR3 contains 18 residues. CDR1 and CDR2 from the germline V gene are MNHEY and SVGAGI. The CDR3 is CASSYVYGGVERNTGAFF. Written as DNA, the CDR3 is TGTGCCAGCAGTTACGTCTATGGAGGGGTCGAGCGGAACACTGGAGCTTTCTTT.

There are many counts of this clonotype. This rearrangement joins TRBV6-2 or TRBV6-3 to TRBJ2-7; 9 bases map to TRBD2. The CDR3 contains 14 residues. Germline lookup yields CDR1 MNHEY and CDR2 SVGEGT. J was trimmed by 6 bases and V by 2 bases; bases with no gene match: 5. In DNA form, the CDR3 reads TGTGCCAGCAGTTACACCGGGACTAGCTTCGAGCAGTACTTC. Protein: CASSYTGTSFEQYF.

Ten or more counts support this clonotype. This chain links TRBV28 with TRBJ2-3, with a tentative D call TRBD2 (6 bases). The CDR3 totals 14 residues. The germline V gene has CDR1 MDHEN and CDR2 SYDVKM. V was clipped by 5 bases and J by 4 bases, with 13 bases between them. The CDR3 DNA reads TGTGCCAGCAGTCCCGGGACTTCACCAGATACGCAGTATTTT. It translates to CASSPGTSPDTQYF.

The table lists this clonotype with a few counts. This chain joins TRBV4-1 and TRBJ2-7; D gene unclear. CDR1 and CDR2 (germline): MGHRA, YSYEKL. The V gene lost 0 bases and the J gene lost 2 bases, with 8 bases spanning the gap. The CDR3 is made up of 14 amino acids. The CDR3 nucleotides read TGCGCCAGCAGCCAAGAAACTGGACCCTACGAGCAGTACTTC. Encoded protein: CASSQETGPYEQYF.

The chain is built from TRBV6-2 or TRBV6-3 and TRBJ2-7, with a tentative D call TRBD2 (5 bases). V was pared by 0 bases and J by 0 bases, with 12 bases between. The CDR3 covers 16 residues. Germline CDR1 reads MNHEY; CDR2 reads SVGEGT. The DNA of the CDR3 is TGTGCCAGCAGTTACTCTGGAGGCGTTGACTCCTACGAGCAGTACTTC. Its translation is CASSYSGGVDSYEQYF.

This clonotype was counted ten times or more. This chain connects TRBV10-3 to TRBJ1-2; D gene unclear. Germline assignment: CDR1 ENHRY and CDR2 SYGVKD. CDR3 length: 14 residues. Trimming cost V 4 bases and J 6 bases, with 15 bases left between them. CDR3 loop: CAISAGSWEDGYTF. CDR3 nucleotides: TGTGCCATCAGTGCCGGGTCCTGGGAAGATGGCTACACCTTC.

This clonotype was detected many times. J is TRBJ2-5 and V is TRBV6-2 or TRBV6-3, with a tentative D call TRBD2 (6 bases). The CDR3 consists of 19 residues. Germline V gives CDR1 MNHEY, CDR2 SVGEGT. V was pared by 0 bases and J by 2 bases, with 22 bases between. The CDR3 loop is CASSYSIESGGGYQETQYF. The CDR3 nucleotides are TGTGCCAGCAGTTACTCGATTGAGTCCGGAGGAGGGTATCAAGAGACCCAGTACTTC.

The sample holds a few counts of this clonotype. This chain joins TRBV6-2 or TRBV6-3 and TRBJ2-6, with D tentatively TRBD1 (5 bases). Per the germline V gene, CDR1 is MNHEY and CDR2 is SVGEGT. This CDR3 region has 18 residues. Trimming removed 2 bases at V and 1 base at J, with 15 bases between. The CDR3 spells CASSYGQGIPSGANVLTF. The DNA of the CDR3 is TGTGCCAGCAGTTACGGGCAGGGAATCCCTTCTGGGGCCAACGTCCTGACTTTC.

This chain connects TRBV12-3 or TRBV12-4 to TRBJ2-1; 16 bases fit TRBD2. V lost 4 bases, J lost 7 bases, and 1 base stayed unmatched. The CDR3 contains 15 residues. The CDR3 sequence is CASSSGLAGGNEQFF. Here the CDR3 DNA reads TGTGCCAGCAGTTCGGGACTAGCGGGAGGGAATGAGCAGTTCTTC.

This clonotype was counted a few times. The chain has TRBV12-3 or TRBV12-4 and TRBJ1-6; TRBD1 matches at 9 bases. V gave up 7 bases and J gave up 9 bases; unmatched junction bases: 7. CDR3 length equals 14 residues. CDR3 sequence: CASTPRTGASPLHF. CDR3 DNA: TGTGCCAGCACCCCCAGGACAGGGGCTTCACCCCTCCACTTT.

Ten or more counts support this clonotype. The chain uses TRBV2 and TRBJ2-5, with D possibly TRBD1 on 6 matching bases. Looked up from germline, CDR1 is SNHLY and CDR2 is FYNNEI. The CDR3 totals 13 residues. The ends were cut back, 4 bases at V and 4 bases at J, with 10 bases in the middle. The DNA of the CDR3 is TGTGCCAGCAGTGTGGACAGCCGAGAGACCCAGTACTTC. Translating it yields CASSVDSRETQYF.

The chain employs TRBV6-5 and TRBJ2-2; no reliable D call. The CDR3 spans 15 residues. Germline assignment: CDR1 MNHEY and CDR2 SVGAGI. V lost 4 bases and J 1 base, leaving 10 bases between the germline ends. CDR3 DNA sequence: TGTGCCAGCAGTTGGGATAGAAAGAACACCGGGGAGCTGTTTTTT. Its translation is CASSWDRKNTGELFF.

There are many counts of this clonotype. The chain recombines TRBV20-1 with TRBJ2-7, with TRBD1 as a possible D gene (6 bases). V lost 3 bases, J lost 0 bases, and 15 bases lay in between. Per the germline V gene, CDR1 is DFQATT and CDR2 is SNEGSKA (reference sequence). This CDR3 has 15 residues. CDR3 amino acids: CSARDPTGPSYEQYF. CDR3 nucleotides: TGCAGTGCTAGGGATCCTACAGGGCCCTCCTACGAGCAGTACTTC.

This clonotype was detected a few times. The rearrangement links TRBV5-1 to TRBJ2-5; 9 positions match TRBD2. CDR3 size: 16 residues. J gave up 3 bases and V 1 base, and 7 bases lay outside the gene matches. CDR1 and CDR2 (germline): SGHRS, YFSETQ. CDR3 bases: TGCGCCAGCAGCTTGCTGGGCGGGGGGGCCGAAGAGACCCAGTACTTC. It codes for CASSLLGGGAEETQYF.